The clone carrying this TCR beta chain turned up a few times. These data originate in a study of CD8 T cells in Susac syndrome. RNA totalling roughly 0.45 to 1 ug underwent reverse transcription with random hexamers. immunoSEQ multiplex PCR amplified TCR beta CDR3 across 54 Vbeta, 13 Jbeta. TCRdb processed the immunoSEQ multiplex PCR reads anew with MiXCR; each CDR3 protein has one entry. The repertoire has over 200,000 distinct CDR3 sequences, around 93% of them found once; the top ten carry 0.082%. The germline V and J ends were trimmed by 5 bases and 7 bases, with 6 bases remaining between them. Germline V lookup: CDR1 LNHDA, CDR2 SQIVND (reference sequence). The CDR3 length is 12 residues. The sequenced target, TCR beta, came from blood CD8+ and CD4+ T cells.

The material sequenced was CD4+ T cells from PBMCs. V gene TRBV19 combines with J gene TRBJ1-6; D gene uncertain. This clonotype originated in a human donor with multiple sclerosis. The CDR3 is CASSLQNSPLHF. Here the CDR3 DNA reads TGTGCCAGTAGTCTCCAGAATTCACCCCTCCACTTT.